This T cell receptor beta chain was captured by sequencing in a study of cytomegalovirus exposure and HLA in healthy donors. Overall study findings and caveats: Per a later analysis, 18,000 or so TCR beta sequences showed association with HLA alleles at 0.05 false discovery rate. Most subjects' HLA-A and HLA-B alleles were reportedly predicted from TCR beta sequences.

Primers included in the PCR were 60 Vbeta and 13 Jbeta primers. Authors' processing steps: The authors later counted about 80 million unique TCR beta chains, some 12 million of them shared. Generated by immunoSEQ multiplex PCR, the TCRdb table keeps only in-frame clones and is missing some. V, J and clone size derive from that table, while D and trimming were established from the DNA sequence. The sample contains about 150,000 clones, 72% of which appear only once. With regard to this clone: What it recognizes is unknown.

The specimen was PBMCs. The sequence came from a man aged 35-49 years in good health and CMV-seronegative.

CDR3 sequence (DNA): TGTGCCAGCAGTTTTCAGGGGCCTTTCTACGAGCAGTACTTC. This translates into CASSFQGPFYEQYF. The genes are TRBV28 and TRBJ2-7; perhaps TRBD1 as D (6 bases). Trimming shortened V by 3 bases and J by 3 bases, and 12 bases separated the two germline ends. The germline CDR1 and CDR2 sequences are MDHEN and SYDVKM. This CDR3 has 14 amino acids.